Shown below are 14 T cell receptor beta chains from a single sample sequenced in a study of graft-versus-host responses after intestinal transplantation (dated by TCRdb to the early 2020s). The time point label here, explained by the study, means: cells obtained before transplantation from donor or recipient. No antigen has been assigned to these receptors. The library was built by means of the immunoSEQ multiplex PCR assay. TCRdb re-hosts the immuneACCESS table, in-frame sequences only. Its copies lack some clones; in the studies checked, an unresolved V gene accounts for under half of them, and the cause for the rest is not known. The sample table holds around 110,000 clones, of which 90% to 95% were seen once. The ten most abundant clones make up roughly 1.2% of the sample. This material consisted of unstimulated CD8+ T cells sorted from spleen or lymph node cells, taken before transplant. Receptors originate from a human donor who was the organ donor for an intestinal transplant.

The chain links TRBV28 to TRBJ1-2; a weak D match, TRBD1 (5 bases). The CDR3 has 16 amino acids. Trimming removed 4 bases at V and 2 bases at J, with 17 bases between. Looked up from germline, CDR1 is MDHEN and CDR2 is SYDVKM. The CDR3 sequence: CASSSTPGRTNYGYTF. The CDR3 nucleotides read TGTGCCAGCAGTTCAACCCCGGGACGGACAAACTATGGCTACACCTTC.

This chain links TRBV28 with TRBJ2-3, with D tentatively TRBD2 (5 bases). Trimming removed 3 bases at V and 5 bases at J, with 15 bases between. This CDR3 has 15 residues. CDR1 is MDHEN and CDR2 is SYDVKM in the germline V gene. CDR3 DNA: TGTGCCAGCAGTTTGATGGGCGGGCTCCTAGATACGCAGTATTTT. Amino acid sequence: CASSLMGGLLDTQYF. The full variable domain, its missing parts supplied by reference TRBV28 and TRBJ2-3, is DVKVTQSSRYLVKRTGEKVFLECVQDMDHENMFWYRQDPGLGLRLIYFSYDVKMKEKGDIPEGYSVSREKKERFSLILESASTNQTSMYLCASSLMGGLLDTQYFGPGTRLTVL.

The chain links TRBV9 to TRBJ2-1; tentative D call: TRBD2 (5 bases). From germline, CDR1 is SGDLS and CDR2 YYNGEE. The CDR3 loop spans 15 amino acids. V was shortened by 3 bases and J by 4 bases, with 14 bases between the two germline ends. For the CDR3, the DNA is TGTGCCAGCAGCGCGCGGACTGTCACATACAATGAGCAGTTCTTC. It codes for CASSARTVTYNEQFF.

The chain uses TRBV9 and TRBJ2-1, with 8 bases matching TRBD2. There are 15 residues in the CDR3. V lost 0 bases and J lost 7; bases outside the gene matches: 6. The V gene's germline CDR1 is SGDLS and CDR2 YYNGEE. The CDR3, as DNA: TGTGCCAGCAGCGTAGAAGGGACTAGTCGTAATGAGCAGTTCTTC. Translating it yields CASSVEGTSRNEQFF. The entire variable domain, with the rest obtained from reference TRBV9 and TRBJ2-1, is as follows: DSGVTQTPKHLITATGQRVTLRCSPRSGDLSVYWYQQSLDQGLQFLIQYYNGEERAKGNILERFSAQQFPDLHSELNLSSLELGDSALYFCASSVEGTSRNEQFFGPGTRLTVL.

The chain recombines TRBV6-6 with TRBJ2-7; no definite D call. V dropped 0 bases and J dropped 6 bases, with 12 bases sitting between them. Germline V CDR1 and CDR2: MNHNY, SVGAGI (reference sequence). The CDR3 extends over 14 amino acids. The DNA of the CDR3 is TGTGCCAGCAGTTACTCGGGCCCGAAGAGCGAGCAGTACTTC. Its translation: CASSYSGPKSEQYF.

The CDR3, as DNA: TGCGCCAGCAGCCAAGTGGGACAATGGGAGGCGGACACCGGGGAGCTGTTTTTT. Protein: CASSQVGQWEADTGELFF. The rearrangement uses TRBV4-3 and TRBJ2-2, with D tentatively TRBD1 or TRBD2 (6 bases each). The CDR3 consists of 18 residues. Between the trimmed V and J ends, which lost 1 base and 3 bases, there was a span of 18 bases. CDR1 and CDR2 from the germline V gene are LGHNA and YSLEER.

This clone was picked up one time. The chain uses TRBV9 and TRBJ1-2, with 10 bases that match TRBD1. The CDR3 spans 18 residues. Germline CDR1 reads SGDLS; CDR2 reads YYNGEE. V was clipped by 3 bases and J by 5 bases; unmatched bases: 16. The CDR3 protein is CASSGTAGTGALGYGYTF. The CDR3 DNA is TGTGCCAGCAGCGGGACGGCCGGGACAGGGGCCTTAGGGTATGGCTACACCTTC.

This clone has a single count. CDR3 sequence (DNA): TGTGCCAGCAGCAAATACGGGACAGGTATACCTAATGAAAAACTGTTTTTT. Amino acid sequence: CASSKYGTGIPNEKLFF. V usage is TRBV21-1 and J usage is TRBJ1-4; the table assigns TRBD1, which was not confirmed against the DNA. TRBV21-1 is a pseudogene segment. The CDR3 contains 17 residues.

The CDR3 DNA reads TGCGCCAGCAGCCAAGATGGGGTCTCTGGGGCCAACGTCCTGACTTTC. Its protein is CASSQDGVSGANVLTF. The chain joins TRBV4-1 to TRBJ2-6, with no clear D. This CDR3 has 16 amino acids. The germline CDR1 and CDR2 sequences are MGHRA and YSYEKL. V lost 0 bases and J lost 0, with 6 bases in between.

This chain links TRBV5-4 with TRBJ1-1, with D tentatively TRBD1 (5 bases). The CDR3 runs 15 residues. The V gene's germline CDR1 is SGHNT and CDR2 YYREEE (reference sequence). V gave up 0 bases and J gave up 1 base, with 10 bases separating them. As DNA, the CDR3 is TGTGCCAGCAGCTTGGCGAGGGGCGCGAACACTGAAGCTTTCTTT. This codes for CASSLARGANTEAFF.

The rearrangement uses TRBV6-1 and TRBJ1-2, with D uncertain. Looked up from germline, CDR1 is MNHNS and CDR2 is SASEGT. V was pared by 2 bases and J by 2 bases, with 12 bases between. CDR3 size: 15 residues. The CDR3 nucleotides are TGTGCCAGCAGTGAATGGGCGGGCAGCAACTATGGCTACACCTTC. Encoded protein: CASSEWAGSNYGYTF.

This sequence joins TRBV5-4 and TRBJ2-2; D gene unclear. Deletions cut 4 bases from V and 6 bases from J, with 7 bases between. CDR3 length: 12 amino acids. Germline lookup yields CDR1 SGHNT and CDR2 YYREEE (reference sequence). CDR3 residues: CASSPYSGELFF. The CDR3 coding sequence is TGTGCCAGCAGCCCCTACTCCGGGGAGCTGTTTTTT. Supplemented by reference TRBV5-4 and TRBJ2-2, the full variable domain reads ETGVTQSPTHLIKTRGQQVTLRCSSQSGHNTVSWYQQALGQGPQFIFQYYREEENGRGNFPPRFSGLQFPNYSSELNVNALELDDSALYLCASSPYSGELFFGEGSRLTVL.

This chain connects TRBV27 to TRBJ1-5; D possibly corresponds to TRBD1 (5 bases). The germline V gene encodes CDR1 MNHEY and CDR2 SMNVEV (reference sequence). V was cut by 3 bases and J by 3 bases, with 9 bases left in between. The CDR3 has 14 amino acids. As DNA, the CDR3 is TGTGCCAGCAGTTTGCAGGGTACCAATCAGCCCCAGCATTTT. The encoded protein is CASSLQGTNQPQHF.

This chain links TRBV28 with TRBJ2-2, with D unresolved. The length of the CDR3 is 15 residues. Germline V gene sequence: CDR1 MDHEN, CDR2 SYDVKM. Trimming removed 7 bases at V and 0 bases at J, with 12 bases between. The CDR3 coding sequence is TGTGCCAGCATGAGCTGGACGGCGAACACCGGGGAGCTGTTTTTT. Translation: CASMSWTANTGELFF.